The TCR beta chain described here comes from a study of early T cells in non-severe SARS-CoV-2 infection (dated by TCRdb to about 2021). Background on the whole study: Because TCR sequencing relied on bulk RNA taken from unsorted whole blood, pairing of alpha and beta chains was not possible.

This clonotype came up many times. It lacks a known antigen. Base-call qualities are not available, and no considerably larger clone is one nucleotide away. Library method: 5' RACE. TCRdb shows the sequencer as NextSeq 500. Unique molecular identifiers were attached to individual cDNA molecules in the TCR library protocol so that sequencing error and PCR bias could be corrected. TCR alpha and beta chains were both sequenced, and the abundances of alpha and beta sequences in each sample were closely correlated with each other. Turning to the authors' computational methods: Decombinator V4 was used to annotate the V gene, J gene and CDR3 of the TCR sequences. Expanded TCRs were defined as changing significantly between any two time points under a Poisson model with p below 0.0001. TCR abundances were normalised to the total number of TCRs sequenced in each sample and reported as counts per million. TRAV1-2 paired with TRAJ12, TRAJ20 or TRAJ33 defined MAIT TCRs, while TRAV10 paired with TRAJ18 defined iNKT TCRs. A search of VDJdb, accessed on 1 November 2021, was run for TCRs annotated to CMV, EBV and SARS-CoV-2, with TCRs annotated for multiple antigens excluded. In-frame beta chains were kept once TCRdb had trimmed the public reads at Q25 with fastp and called clones with MiXCR. For every CDR3 protein sequence, its rows merge into one entry that carries the most common genes and DNA. TCRdb assigned the V and J calls; the authors' analysis was not used. This sample holds about 48,000 distinct CDR3 sequences; over 7.5% were observed only once. Clones ranked in the top ten supply over 6.5% of the sample.

The study was a case-control design nested within a healthcare worker cohort in London, UK, with weekly nasopharyngeal swab PCR tests and blood sampling. Between 23 and 31 March 2020, the week of the UK lockdown, healthcare workers were enrolled and then followed up weekly for as long as 16 weeks. What the research found in general, with its limitations: VDJdb matching was skewed toward anti-spike CD8 responses, so virus-specific expansions were likely underestimated and private and CD4 specificities were missed.

The CDR1 and CDR2 encoded by the germline V gene are KGHDR and SFDVKD. V ends up 1 base short and J 7 bases short, with an unmatched junction base count of 6. From the cysteine up to the phenylalanine, the CDR3 has a length of 16 residues. Only the CDR3 DNA is retained, 48 bases long and in frame from the first base. The chain uses TRBV24-1 and TRBJ2-1; 10 middle bases align to TRBD1. The origin of this receptor is an adult who was a healthcare worker with PCR-confirmed SARS-CoV-2 infection or an uninfected control (not recorded which). The material sequenced was whole blood. The sequence in DNA is TGTGCCACCAGTGATTTTGGGACAGGGGCTCTGAATGAGCAGTTCTTC. Its product reads: CATSDFGTGALNEQFF.